The source of this T cell receptor beta chain is a study of breast tumors, draining lymph nodes, adjacent tissues. Study findings and constraints: Most tumor T cells seemingly derive from lymph node, then expand in tumor. Compared with lymph nodes, tumors were less diverse; compared with nontumor tissue, more. Tumor T cell lymph node origin was a supported hypothesis, not proven.

TCRdb passed the multiplex PCR reads through MiXCR, listing each CDR3 protein once. The data show under 250,000 distinct CDR3 sequences, about 32% seen once. This clonotype was recorded at least ten times. Its specificity is unknown. This CDR3 has 18 residues. The V gene lost 1 base and the J gene lost 6 bases, with 23 bases spanning the gap. CDR1 SGHVS and CDR2 FQNEAQ come from the germline V gene. Axillary draining lymph nodes of breast cancer patients supplied the node samples. Specimen: axillary lymph node tissue. This sequence joins TRBV7-8 and TRBJ2-3; D possibly corresponds to TRBD1 (5 bases). The receptor was derived from a female donor with breast cancer. Some clones in this sample may be carry-over from other donors' samples. The DNA for the CDR3 is TGTGCCAGCAGCTTAGAAGGGGCGTGGGAACCCCGGCGGGATACGCAGTATTTT. This gives the protein CASSLEGAWEPRRDTQYF.